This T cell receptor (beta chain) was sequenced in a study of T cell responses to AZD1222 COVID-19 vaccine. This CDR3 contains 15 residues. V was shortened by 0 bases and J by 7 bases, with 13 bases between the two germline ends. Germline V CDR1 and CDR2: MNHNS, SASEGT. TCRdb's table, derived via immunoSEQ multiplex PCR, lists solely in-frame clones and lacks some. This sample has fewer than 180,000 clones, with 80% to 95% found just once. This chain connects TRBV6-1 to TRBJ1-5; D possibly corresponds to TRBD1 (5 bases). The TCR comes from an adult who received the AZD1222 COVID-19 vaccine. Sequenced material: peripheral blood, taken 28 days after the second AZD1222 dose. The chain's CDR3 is CASSEAVGVGQPQHF. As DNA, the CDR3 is TGTGCCAGCAGTGAAGCGGTGGGGGTCGGGCAGCCCCAGCATTTT.